Listed below are T cell receptor beta chains from one sample, sequenced in a study of blood T cell repertoires in COVID-19. Here immunoSEQ multiplex PCR was the method, and the copy in TCRdb shows in-frame clones only, minus some. The sample consists of tens of thousands of clones, 75% to 90% of them appearing once. Source material: peripheral blood. These receptor sequences come from a human donor with active COVID-19. The donor label of this sample is uncertain. The CDR3 runs from the conserved cysteine through the conserved F or W. The order of the fields is clone size, V gene, J gene, D gene, CDR3 protein, CDR3 DNA. The D gene is left open where the match is weak. Clone size is not always given. Where it is, it says once, few, many or a class for expanded clones.

abundance: NA; v_gene: TRBV30; j_gene: TRBJ2-7; d_gene: NA; CDR3aa: CAWSVWGRGYEQYF; CDR3nt: TGTGCCTGGAGTGTGTGGGGCAGAGGCTACGAGCAGTACTTC
abundance: once; v_gene: TRBV7-7; j_gene: TRBJ2-5; d_gene: NA; CDR3aa: CASRPLPGLETQYF; CDR3nt: TGTGCTAGCAGACCACTACCAGGGTTAGAGACCCAGTACTTC
abundance: NA; v_gene: TRBV19; j_gene: TRBJ2-1; d_gene: TRBD1; CDR3aa: CATQDRGVSYNEQFF; CDR3nt: TGTGCCACCCAAGACAGGGGGGTTTCCTACAATGAGCAGTTCTTC
abundance: NA; v_gene: TRBV5-5; j_gene: TRBJ2-5; d_gene: NA; CDR3aa: CASSLEGGFVETQYF; CDR3nt: TGTGCCAGCAGCTTGGAGGGGGGGTTTGTGGAGACCCAGTACTTC
abundance: once; v_gene: TRBV7-9; j_gene: TRBJ2-5; d_gene: NA; CDR3aa: CASSPRLGRLQETQYF; CDR3nt: TGTGCCAGCAGCCCCCGACTAGGCAGACTACAAGAGACCCAGTACTTC
abundance: few; v_gene: TRBV27; j_gene: TRBJ1-4; d_gene: NA; CDR3aa: CASRKGTLATNEKLFF; CDR3nt: TGTGCCAGCAGAAAGGGGACACTCGCAACTAATGAAAAACTGTTTTTT
abundance: NA; v_gene: TRBV6-1; j_gene: TRBJ2-2; d_gene: TRBD1; CDR3aa: CASSENRGSNTGELFF; CDR3nt: TGTGCCAGCAGTGAAAACAGGGGCTCGAACACCGGGGAGCTGTTTTTT
abundance: NA; v_gene: TRBV28; j_gene: TRBJ1-5; d_gene: NA; CDR3aa: CASSLAVEPQHF; CDR3nt: TGTGCCAGCAGTCTTGCAGTGGAGCCCCAGCATTTT
abundance: NA; v_gene: TRBV6-5; j_gene: TRBJ2-7; d_gene: NA; CDR3aa: CASSFRQGSSYEQYF; CDR3nt: TGTGCCAGCAGTTTTCGGCAGGGTAGCTCCTACGAGCAGTACTTC
abundance: NA; v_gene: TRBV5-1; j_gene: TRBJ1-2; d_gene: NA; CDR3aa: CASSFFVQGGDYGYTF; CDR3nt: TGCGCCAGCAGCTTCTTCGTACAGGGTGGCGACTATGGCTACACCTTC
abundance: NA; v_gene: TRBV14; j_gene: TRBJ2-7; d_gene: TRBD2; CDR3aa: CASSQVSGVGYEQYF; CDR3nt: TGTGCCAGCAGCCAAGTAAGCGGGGTTGGCTACGAGCAGTACTTC
abundance: NA; v_gene: TRBV2; j_gene: TRBJ1-5; d_gene: NA; CDR3aa: CASTKTGSPLYSNQPQHF; CDR3nt: TGTGCCAGCACCAAGACAGGCAGCCCGCTGTATAGCAATCAGCCCCAGCATTTT
abundance: NA; v_gene: TRBV4-3; j_gene: TRBJ2-2; d_gene: NA; CDR3aa: CASSQEALAPLNTGELFF; CDR3nt: TGCGCCAGCAGCCAAGAAGCGCTAGCCCCACTAAACACCGGGGAGCTGTTTTTT
abundance: NA; v_gene: TRBV28; j_gene: TRBJ1-5; d_gene: TRBD1; CDR3aa: CASSSGDRGNQPQHF; CDR3nt: TGTGCCAGCAGCTCAGGGGACAGGGGCAATCAGCCCCAGCATTTT
abundance: NA; v_gene: TRBV11-2; j_gene: TRBJ2-1; d_gene: TRBD2; CDR3aa: CASSLDVASGRSSYNEQFF; CDR3nt: TGTGCCAGCAGCTTAGATGTGGCTAGCGGGAGGAGCTCCTACAATGAGCAGTTCTTC
abundance: NA; v_gene: TRBV2; j_gene: TRBJ2-2; d_gene: TRBD2; CDR3aa: CASSEQTSGGFDKLFF; CDR3nt: TGTGCCAGCAGCGAGCAGACTAGCGGGGGGTTCGATAAGCTGTTTTTT
abundance: NA; v_gene: TRBV7-2; j_gene: TRBJ2-2; d_gene: NA; CDR3aa: CASSPRYANTGELFF; CDR3nt: TGTGCCAGCAGCCCCCGGTACGCGAACACCGGGGAGCTGTTTTTT
abundance: NA; v_gene: TRBV5-1; j_gene: TRBJ2-1; d_gene: TRBD2; CDR3aa: CASSLERGGYNEQFF; CDR3nt: TGCGCCAGCAGCTTGGAGCGGGGGGGCTACAATGAGCAGTTCTTC
abundance: NA; v_gene: TRBV6-2/TRBV6-3; j_gene: TRBJ1-5; d_gene: NA; CDR3aa: CASSYDQKNQPQHF; CDR3nt: TGTGCCAGCAGTTATGATCAGAAAAATCAGCCCCAGCATTTT
abundance: once; v_gene: TRBV10-1; j_gene: TRBJ1-1; d_gene: NA; CDR3aa: CASSVGTTVKNTEAFF; CDR3nt: TGCGCCAGCAGTGTCGGGACAACAGTTAAGAACACTGAAGCTTTCTTT
abundance: NA; v_gene: TRBV18; j_gene: TRBJ2-1; d_gene: NA; CDR3aa: CASSPGRRITGNEQFF; CDR3nt: TGTGCCAGCTCACCAGGCCGCCGAATTACGGGCAATGAGCAGTTCTTC
abundance: NA; v_gene: TRBV5-1; j_gene: TRBJ2-1; d_gene: NA; CDR3aa: CASSLRVRDNEQFF; CDR3nt: TGCGCCAGCAGCTTGAGGGTGCGGGACAATGAGCAGTTCTTC